Listed here are 32 T cell receptor beta chains from one sample, sequenced in a study of Graves' ophthalmopathy and Graves' hyperthyroidism. Amplification of TCR beta CDR3 regions used RNA transcripts. First-round RT-PCR relied on HTBI primers, and a second-round multiplex PCR came next. Via MiXCR, TCRdb re-called the multiplex PCR reads, giving one row per CDR3 protein. Here the sample spans approximately 640,000 distinct CDR3 sequences, approximately 39% being singletons. The sequencing sample was made of peripheral blood. These receptors came from an adult man with Graves' ophthalmopathy.

The chain joins TRBV11-3 to TRBJ1-1; D remains unclear. V was pared by 3 bases and J by 4 bases, with 9 bases between. The germline CDR1 and CDR2 sequences are SGHNT and YENEEA. The CDR3 is 13 amino acids. The CDR3 is CASSFQEGTEAFF. The CDR3 DNA sequence: TGTGCCAGCAGCTTTCAGGAGGGCACTGAAGCTTTCTTT.

This clonotype was counted many times. The chain combines TRBV2 with TRBJ1-5; D is perhaps TRBD1 (6 bases). There are 15 residues in the CDR3. Trimming removed 6 bases from V and 0 bases from J, with 12 bases in between. Germline V gives CDR1 SNHLY, CDR2 FYNNEI. The CDR3 bases are TGTGCCAGCAGGGCAGGGGCGTATAGCAATCAGCCCCAGCATTTT. Encoded protein: CASRAGAYSNQPQHF.

The rearrangement links TRBV9 to TRBJ2-7; possibly TRBD2 for D (7 bases). The CDR3 spans 15 residues. Germline V gene sequence: CDR1 SGDLS, CDR2 YYNGEE. Trimming shortened V by 0 bases and J by 2 bases, and 12 bases separated the two germline ends. The CDR3 reads CASSVGGGEPYEQYF. The DNA for the CDR3 is TGTGCCAGCAGCGTAGGAGGGGGGGAACCCTACGAGCAGTACTTC.

As for this clonotype: A much larger clone lies a single base off, so this may be a read error. The chain carries TRBV10-3 and TRBJ1-5, with TRBD1 identical over 8 bases. V was pared by 6 bases and J by 4 bases, with 8 bases of the junction left unmatched. The CDR3 contains 15 residues. Germline CDR1 reads ENHRY; CDR2 reads SYGVKD. The CDR3 DNA sequence: TGTGCCATCAGACGCCGGGACAGGAGGAATCAGCCCCAGCATTTT. Amino acid sequence: CAIRRRDRRNQPQHF.

This clonotype was seen ten or more times. The chain links TRBV15 to TRBJ1-1, with D hard to call. This CDR3 comprises 16 residues. Between the trimmed V and J ends, which lost 3 bases and 3 bases, there was a span of 17 bases. Looked up from germline, CDR1 is LNHNV and CDR2 is YYDKDF (reference sequence). This CDR3 is CATSRGPAGADTEAFF. The CDR3 bases are TGTGCCACCAGCAGGGGTCCGGCGGGAGCGGACACTGAAGCTTTCTTT.

This clonotype was observed a handful of times. V gene TRBV9 combines with J gene TRBJ1-1; tentative D call: TRBD1 (5 bases). CDR1 and CDR2 (germline): SGDLS, YYNGEE. Trimming removed 4 bases at V and 2 bases at J, with 12 bases between. The CDR3 totals 14 residues. CDR3 DNA: TGTGCCAGCAGCACCGGGACCACCAACACTGAAGCTTTCTTT. It encodes CASSTGTTNTEAFF.

The chain couples TRBV10-2 to TRBJ1-1, with a weak D call TRBD1 (5 bases). This CDR3 comprises 12 residues. Germline V gene data show CDR1 as WSHSY and CDR2 as SAAADI. The germline V and J ends were trimmed by 8 bases and 5 bases, with 12 bases remaining between them. The CDR3 sequence: CASGGTGTEAFF. In DNA, the CDR3 is TGCGCCAGCGGCGGGACCGGGACTGAAGCTTTCTTT.

Turning to this clonotype: The missing conserved phenylalanine or tryptophan at the end of this CDR3 makes a read error likely. The DNA is omitted, as the CDR3 cannot be located on it reliably, and the CDR3 follows TCRdb's listing. The chain couples TRBV20-1 to TRBJ1-4. In germline, CDR1 is DFQATT, CDR2 SNEGSKA (reference sequence). The CDR3 has 9 amino acids, counting both end residues. CDR3 protein: CSAREAENY.

The gene calls are TRBV15 and TRBJ2-7, with 7 positions matching TRBD2. There are 15 residues in the CDR3. In germline, CDR1 is LNHNV, CDR2 YYDKDF (reference sequence). V trimming: 1 base; J trimming: 7 bases; junction bases outside the gene matches: 10. The CDR3 spells CATSRVAGKEGEQYF. CDR3 DNA: TGTGCCACCAGCAGAGTAGCGGGTAAGGAAGGGGAGCAGTACTTC. Based on the CDR3 plus reference TRBV15 and TRBJ2-7, the full variable domain is DAMVIQNPRYQVTQFGKPVTLSCSQTLNHNVMYWYQQKSSQAPKLLFHYYDKDFNNEADTPDNFQSRRPNTSFCFLDIRSPGLGDTAMYLCATSRVAGKEGEQYFGPGTRLTVT.

This clonotype showed up many times. This chain uses TRBV2 with TRBJ2-5, with 16 positions matching TRBD2. Germline CDR1 SNHLY, CDR2 FYNNEI. The CDR3 runs to 17 residues. The V and J ends lost 6 bases and 2 bases, in that order; junction bases with no gene match: 6. CDR3 nucleotides: TGTGCCAGCAGGAAGGGACTAGCGGGGGGGTCACAAGAGACCCAGTACTTC. Residues: CASRKGLAGGSQETQYF.

This clonotype was recorded many times. This chain connects TRBV25-1 to TRBJ1-2; 12 bases map to TRBD1. The CDR3 runs to 14 residues. The V gene's germline CDR1 is MGHDK and CDR2 SYGVNS. J was trimmed by 6 bases and V by 5 bases; bases with no gene match: 4. The CDR3 region has the DNA TGTGCCAGCAGTAAGGGACAGGGGGCCCATGGCTACACCTTC. Its protein is CASSKGQGAHGYTF.

This clonotype appeared many times. This sequence joins TRBV25-1 and TRBJ1-4, with 7 bases lining up with TRBD1. The CDR3 loop spans 15 amino acids. Per germline, CDR1 MGHDK and CDR2 SYGVNS. The junction had 5 bases not matched to a gene; V was cut back by 4 bases and J by 3 bases. DNA for the CDR3: TGTGCCAGCAGTGGGAGGACAGGACCTAATGAAAAACTGTTTTTT. Its protein is CASSGRTGPNEKLFF.

This clonotype was detected only once. The chain has TRBV2 and TRBJ1-2; unclear D gene. Trimming shortened V by 0 bases and J by 4 bases, and 18 bases separated the two germline ends. The CDR3 runs 17 residues. Germline assignment: CDR1 SNHLY and CDR2 FYNNEI. CDR3: CASSEALGAYQPYGYTF. The CDR3 region has the DNA TGTGCCAGCAGTGAAGCGCTTGGCGCATATCAGCCCTATGGCTACACCTTC.

This clonotype was seen a handful of times. The missing conserved phenylalanine or tryptophan at the end of this CDR3 makes a read error likely. The DNA is omitted, as the CDR3 cannot be located on it reliably, and the CDR3 follows TCRdb's listing. The chain joins TRBV7-2 to TRBJ2-7; the table's D call TRBD1 went unverified against the DNA. The CDR3 region is 8 residues in length, termini included. Germline V gives CDR1 SGHTA, CDR2 FQGNSA. CDR3 sequence reads: CASSLDPG.

The sample holds one count of this clonotype. The chain employs TRBV29-1 and TRBJ1-2; D not certain. V gave up 7 bases and J gave up 7 bases, with 16 bases separating them. Germline V lookup: CDR1 SQVTM, CDR2 ANQGSEA. This CDR3 is 12 amino acids long. CDR3 in amino acids: CSGATRIGGYTF. The CDR3 DNA reads TGCAGCGGTGCCACGAGAATCGGTGGCTACACCTTC.

This clonotype was detected ten times or more. This rearrangement joins TRBV5-1 to TRBJ2-7; TRBD2 might be the D (5 bases). Germline values: CDR1 SGHRS, CDR2 YFSETQ. Trimming stripped 3 bases from V and 2 bases from J, with 15 bases between. This CDR3 has 15 residues. Written as DNA, the CDR3 is TGCGCCAGCAGCTCAGACTCCGGGGTTGCCTACGAGCAGTACTTC. This translates into CASSSDSGVAYEQYF.

This clonotype was detected ten times or more. The V and J genes are TRBV24-1 and TRBJ1-1; TRBD1 is a possible D gene (5 bases). Between the trimmed V and J ends, which lost 9 bases and 1 base, there was a span of 20 bases. CDR1 and CDR2 (germline): KGHDR, SFDVKD. There are 16 residues in the CDR3. This CDR3 is CATHHKPRETNTEAFF. The DNA of the CDR3 is TGTGCCACCCACCACAAACCCAGGGAAACGAACACTGAAGCTTTCTTT.

To note about this clonotype: The junction differs from germline at one of its ends, possibly a read error. V gene TRBV7-9 combines with J gene TRBJ2-5; TRBD2 matches at 7 bases. Per the germline V gene, CDR1 is SEHNR and CDR2 is FQNEAQ (reference sequence). The CDR3 covers 13 residues. The DNA for the CDR3 is TGCGCCAGCAGCTCCCCGGGGGGAGAGGCCCAGTACTTC. The encoded protein is CASSSPGGEAQYF.

This clonotype was recorded many times. V and J are TRBV10-3 and TRBJ1-6; possibly TRBD1 for D (6 bases). V lost 3 bases, J lost 7 bases, and 13 bases lay in between. From germline, CDR1 is ENHRY and CDR2 SYGVKD. This CDR3 spans 15 amino acids. CDR3 sequence reads: CAISERLQGNSPLHF. CDR3 sequence (DNA): TGTGCCATCAGTGAAAGGTTGCAGGGGAATTCACCCCTCCACTTT.

The genes are TRBV12-3 or TRBV12-4 and TRBJ1-1; no clear D. Trimming took off 1 base at V and 4 bases at J, with 7 bases between the two ends. The CDR3 totals 13 residues. The CDR3 reads CASSLGVGTEAFF. The CDR3 DNA reads as TGTGCCAGCAGTTTAGGGGTTGGCACTGAAGCTTTCTTT.

This clonotype came up once. The V and J genes are TRBV29-1 and TRBJ2-7, with D perhaps TRBD1 or TRBD2 (6 bases each). This CDR3 has 11 amino acids. The germline V gene encodes CDR1 SQVTM and CDR2 ANQGSEA. V shed 4 bases and J shed 5 bases, with 9 bases lying between them. The CDR3 coding sequence is TGCAGCGTTGGGGGGGCCGACGAGCAGTACTTC. This sequence encodes CSVGGADEQYF.

The chain carries TRBV27 and TRBJ2-5; 7 bases fit TRBD1. The germline V gene has CDR1 MNHEY and CDR2 SMNVEV (reference sequence). With V trimmed by 6 bases and J by 4 bases, 11 bases remained unmatched. The CDR3 runs to 15 residues. CDR3 DNA sequence: TGTGCCAGCAGGGCGACAGGGTTATGGTCAGAGACCCAGTACTTC. It codes for CASRATGLWSETQYF.

The chain uses TRBV24-1 and TRBJ2-5; 12 bases align to TRBD2. Germline V lookup: CDR1 KGHDR, CDR2 SFDVKD. The CDR3 loop spans 15 amino acids. Germline trimming cut 3 bases from V and 7 bases from J; bases unmatched to any gene: 5. The CDR3 bases are TGTGCCACCAGTGATAGGACTAGCGGGATGGTGACCCAGTACTTC. Its translation is CATSDRTSGMVTQYF.

This chain's CDR3 is CASSLDHRPRTNTGELFF. Here the CDR3 DNA reads TGTGCCAGCAGCTTAGATCACAGGCCCCGTACGAACACCGGGGAGCTGTTTTTT. The rearrangement uses TRBV11-2 and TRBJ2-2; TRBD1 might be the D (5 bases). The germline V and J ends were trimmed by 0 bases and 0 bases, with 14 bases remaining between them. This CDR3 contains 18 residues. Germline CDR1 reads SGHAT; CDR2 reads FQNNGV. The variable domain in full, completed from reference TRBV11-2 and TRBJ2-2, reads EAGVAQSPRYKIIEKRQSVAFWCNPISGHATLYWYQQILGQGPKLLIQFQNNGVVDDSQLPKDRFSAERLKGVDSTLKIQPAKLEDSAVYLCASSLDHRPRTNTGELFFGEGSRLTVL.

This clonotype was counted only a few times. This chain joins TRBV20-1 and TRBJ2-7; 12 bases agree with TRBD2. The CDR3 contains 14 residues. After removal of 3 bases from V and 6 bases from J, the junction contained 6 bases not matched to a gene. Germline CDR1 is DFQATT and CDR2 is SNEGSKA (reference sequence). CDR3 nucleotides: TGCAGTGCTAGTTCCCTAGCGGGGGGGCCCGAGCAGTACTTC. Translating it yields CSASSLAGGPEQYF.

The rearrangement links TRBV19 to TRBJ1-5, with TRBD1 matching over 8 bases. V dropped 3 bases and J dropped 10; count of bases not matched to a gene: 11. The CDR3 loop spans 15 amino acids. The germline CDR1 and CDR2 sequences are LNHDA and SQIVND (reference sequence). CDR3 bases: TGTGCCAGTAGTATCAACAGGGACAGGTCTTTACCCCAGCATTTT. This gives the protein CASSINRDRSLPQHF.

This chain connects TRBV15 to TRBJ1-4; 9 bases fit TRBD1. CDR3 length: 14 residues. V lost 4 bases and J lost 7; bases outside the gene matches: 4. Germline V gene sequence: CDR1 LNHNV, CDR2 YYDKDF (reference sequence). The CDR3 DNA follows: TGTGCCACCAGCATCGGACAGGGGCGTGAAAAACTGTTTTTT. Encoded protein: CATSIGQGREKLFF.

This clonotype was observed many times. The V call is TRBV20-1, the J call TRBJ1-4, with 9 bases matching TRBD1. After removal of 3 bases from V and 5 bases from J, the junction contained 4 bases not matched to a gene. This CDR3 spans 14 amino acids. Germline CDR1 DFQATT, CDR2 SNEGSKA (reference sequence). The CDR3 bases are TGCAGTGCTAGCCGGGACAGGGCAAATGAAAAACTGTTTTTT. This encodes CSASRDRANEKLFF.

The chain has TRBV7-9 and TRBJ2-5, with 8 bases identical to TRBD2. Trimming cost V 2 bases and J 5 bases; bases outside gene matches: 4. From germline, CDR1 is SEHNR and CDR2 FQNEAQ (reference sequence). CDR3 length: 14 amino acids. The CDR3 loop reads CASSLMGLVETQYF. DNA for the CDR3: TGTGCCAGCAGCTTAATGGGACTAGTTGAGACCCAGTACTTC. Combining the CDR3 with reference TRBV7-9 and TRBJ2-5 gives the whole variable domain DTGVSQNPRHKITKRGQNVTFRCDPISEHNRLYWYRQTLGQGPEFLTYFQNEAQLEKSRLLSDRFSAERPKGSFSTLEIQRTEQGDSAMYLCASSLMGLVETQYFGPGTRLLVL.

CDR3 nucleotide sequence: TGTGCCACTTCTGGGGGGTCGGGCAATCAGCCCCAGCATTTT. Protein sequence: CATSGGSGNQPQHF. The chain joins TRBV25-1 to TRBJ1-5; TRBD1 might be the D (5 bases). The CDR3 runs 14 residues. Germline V gene sequence: CDR1 MGHDK, CDR2 SYGVNS. V was clipped by 10 bases and J by 2 bases, with 15 bases between them.

This clonotype was counted between two and nine times. This sequence joins TRBV18 and TRBJ2-7, with D hard to call. With 1 base removed from V and 4 bases from J, the gap between germline ends came to 5 bases. The CDR3 spans 12 residues. Germline CDR1 KGHSH, CDR2 LQKENI. DNA for the CDR3: TGTGCCAGCTCACCACAGGCGTACGAGCAGTACTTC. Translating it yields CASSPQAYEQYF. Looking up the rest from reference TRBV18 and TRBJ2-7 gives the full variable domain: NAGVMQNPRHLVRRRGQEARLRCSPMKGHSHVYWYRQLPEEGLKFMVYLQKENIIDESGMPKERFSAEFPKEGPSILRIQQVVRGDSAAYFCASSPQAYEQYFGPGTRLTVT.

J is TRBJ2-7 and V is TRBV6-2 or TRBV6-3; TRBD2 matches at 8 bases. The germline V gene has CDR1 MNHEY and CDR2 SVGEGT. This CDR3 has 15 residues. The V gene end was trimmed by 2 bases and the J gene end by 5 bases; junction bases not matched to a gene: 8. The CDR3 DNA is TGTGCCAGCAGTTACGTCCAGCGGGGGCTCGACGAGCAGTACTTC. It codes for CASSYVQRGLDEQYF.